Each of the 21 T cell receptor beta chains below was sequenced from the same sample in a study of beta chain features in type 1 diabetes. Study findings and constraints: TCRB CDR3s were moderately but significantly shorter in Type 1 diabetes patients in all four CD4+ subsets.

Their antigens remain unidentified. Isolated RNA was reverse transcribed in full, so expressed TCRB transcripts were sequenced. The repertoire was sequenced with immunoSEQ multiplex PCR; TCRdb's copy has only in-frame clones and lacks some. The sample includes 600,000 to 700,000 clones, around 12% seen only once; the top ten take 0.09% to 0.15%. Input material: naive CD4+ T cells from blood. The receptors stem from a man aged 25 to 40 with type 1 diabetes.

The V call is TRBV19, the J call TRBJ2-5; TRBD2 aligns across 10 bases. CDR3 length: 16 amino acids. Per germline, CDR1 LNHDA and CDR2 SQIVND (reference sequence). Losses at the gene ends were 3 bases for V and 0 bases for J; bases not matched to a gene: 4. The CDR3 coding sequence is TGTGCCAGTAGTATGTTACTAGCGGGGAACCAAGAGACCCAGTACTTC. Its translation: CASSMLLAGNQETQYF.

This clone appeared a few times. CDR3 bases: TGTGCCAGCAGCTCCTTATCCGACAATGAGCAGTTCTTC. Its protein is CASSSLSDNEQFF. This chain uses TRBV7-3 with TRBJ2-1; D remains unclear. From germline, CDR1 is SGHTA and CDR2 FQGTGA. Trimming removed 4 bases from V and 5 bases from J, with 9 bases in between. The CDR3 loop spans 13 amino acids. Full variable domain (remainder filled in from reference TRBV7-3 and TRBJ2-1): GAGVSQTPSNKVTEKGKYVELRCDPISGHTALYWYRQSLGQGPEFLIYFQGTGAADDSGLPNDRFFAVRPEGSVSTLKIQRTERGDSAVYLCASSSLSDNEQFFGPGTRLTVL.

This clone was detected only a few times. The gene calls are TRBV7-8 and TRBJ2-2; TRBD2 matches at 7 bases. This CDR3 contains 15 residues. Looked up from germline, CDR1 is SGHVS and CDR2 is FQNEAQ. Unmatched junction bases numbered 11, after V lost 6 bases and J lost 7 bases. Written as DNA, the CDR3 is TGTGCCAGCAGTCGGGACGGACTAGATTTCGGGGAGCTGTTTTTT. Amino acids: CASSRDGLDFGELFF.

The chain is built from TRBV6-5 and TRBJ2-7; 9 bases agree with TRBD1. Germline trimming cut 6 bases from V and 7 bases from J; bases unmatched to any gene: 7. CDR3 length: 13 residues. Germline loops: CDR1 MNHEY, CDR2 SVGAGI. The CDR3 DNA reads as TGTGCCAGCAGGATGACAGGGGGACGGGAGCAGTACTTC. It codes for CASRMTGGREQYF.

The table lists this clone with a few counts. Within the sample, other DNA sequences also encode this same CDR3. The chain has TRBV7-9 and TRBJ2-7, with 7 positions matching TRBD1. The CDR3 loop spans 15 amino acids. Looked up from germline, CDR1 is SEHNR and CDR2 is FQNEAQ (reference sequence). Losses at the gene ends were 6 bases for V and 0 bases for J; bases not matched to a gene: 8. The CDR3 DNA reads TGTGCCAGCAGTTTGACAGGGTTGAGCTCCTACGAGCAGTACTTC. Translating gives CASSLTGLSSYEQYF.

This chain links TRBV7-9 with TRBJ2-5, with unresolved D. Germline CDR1 reads SEHNR; CDR2 reads FQNEAQ (reference sequence). This CDR3 has 13 amino acids. V lost 5 bases, J lost 4 bases, and 11 bases lay in between. Here the CDR3 reads CASSRENRETQYF. DNA of the CDR3: TGTGCCAGCAGCAGAGAGAATCGAGAGACCCAGTACTTC.

This clone was counted a few times. This rearrangement joins TRBV6-5 to TRBJ2-3; D might be TRBD1 (5 bases). This CDR3 is 13 amino acids long. Per the germline V gene, CDR1 is MNHEY and CDR2 is SVGAGI. The V end was cut by 8 bases, the J end by 4 bases, with 13 bases between. CDR3 protein: CASCRVGADTQYF. The CDR3 DNA is TGTGCCAGCTGCCGGGTAGGGGCAGATACGCAGTATTTT.

Only a few counts were recorded for this clone. The chain combines TRBV5-4 with TRBJ1-6; TRBD1 matches 11 bases. V trimming: 4 bases; J trimming: 7 bases; junction bases outside the gene matches: 10. The CDR3 length is 17 residues. Germline CDR1 SGHNT, CDR2 YYREEE (reference sequence). CDR3 sequence reads: CASSNPRDRGTNSPLHF. As DNA, the CDR3 is TGTGCCAGCAGCAACCCACGGGACAGGGGGACCAATTCACCCCTCCACTTT.

Remarks on this clone: The same CDR3 also results from other DNA sequences found in this sample. The chain employs TRBV20-1 and TRBJ2-5, with D perhaps TRBD1 (6 bases). Trimming removed 5 bases at V and 5 bases at J, with 9 bases between. This CDR3 is 11 amino acids long. Per the germline V gene, CDR1 is DFQATT and CDR2 is SNEGSKA (reference sequence). CDR3 nucleotides: TGCAGTGCTCCTAGGGGGGAGACCCAGTACTTC. The encoded protein is CSAPRGETQYF.

This clone was found a few times. Other DNA sequences in this sample translate to the same CDR3. The V and J genes are TRBV5-1 and TRBJ2-5; no clear D gene. The CDR3 covers 12 residues. Trimming removed 2 bases at V and 3 bases at J, with 5 bases between. CDR1 SGHRS and CDR2 YFSETQ come from the germline V gene. DNA of the CDR3: TGCGCCAGCAGCTTACTTGAAGAGACCCAGTACTTC. Translated: CASSLLEETQYF.

This chain joins TRBV7-9 and TRBJ2-5, with D unresolved. The V end was cut by 4 bases, the J end by 0 bases, with 3 bases between. Per the germline V gene, CDR1 is SEHNR and CDR2 is FQNEAQ (reference sequence). CDR3 size: 12 residues. In nucleotides, the CDR3 is TGTGCCAGCAGCTCGTACCAAGAGACCCAGTACTTC. Translation gives CASSSYQETQYF.

V is TRBV6-6 and J is TRBJ2-3; D not certain. Germline V gives CDR1 MNHNY, CDR2 SVGAGI (reference sequence). The CDR3 is made up of 14 amino acids. The V end lost 5 bases, the J end lost 2 bases, and 11 bases lay between the germline ends. The CDR3 spells CASSVFRDTDTQYF. The CDR3 DNA reads as TGTGCCAGCAGTGTCTTCCGCGACACAGATACGCAGTATTTT.

This chain uses TRBV10-3 with TRBJ2-7; D gene ambiguous. V was cut by 8 bases and J by 5 bases, with 13 bases left in between. Germline loops: CDR1 ENHRY, CDR2 SYGVKD. The CDR3 has 12 residues. This CDR3 reads CAIGPNGNEQYF. CDR3 nucleotides: TGTGCCATCGGACCAAATGGGAACGAGCAGTACTTC.

The chain uses TRBV2 and TRBJ1-1; weak D call: TRBD1 (5 bases). In germline, CDR1 is SNHLY, CDR2 FYNNEI. The CDR3 consists of 14 residues. V lost 7 bases and J 4 bases, leaving 16 bases between the germline ends. The CDR3 region has the DNA TGTGCCAGCACTCCACCCGGGACGGTCACTGAAGCTTTCTTT. This encodes CASTPPGTVTEAFF. Full variable domain (remainder filled in from reference TRBV2 and TRBJ1-1): EPEVTQTPSHQVTQMGQEVILRCVPISNHLYFYWYRQILGQKVEFLVSFYNNEISEKSEIFDDQFSVERPDGSNFTLKIRSTKLEDSAMYFCASTPPGTVTEAFFGQGTRLTVV.

This clone was recorded a few times. The CDR3 DNA follows: TGTGCCAGCAGCCAAGGATACGAAGTCAGGAACGCGAACACCGGGGAGCTGTTTTTT. Encoded protein: CASSQGYEVRNANTGELFF. V is TRBV14 and J is TRBJ2-2; D call uncertain. CDR1 and CDR2 (germline): SGHDN, FVKESK. The CDR3 covers 19 residues. V lost 1 base and J 0 bases, leaving 18 bases between the germline ends. Full variable domain (rest looked up from reference TRBV14 and TRBJ2-2): EAGVTQFPSHSVIEKGQTVTLRCDPISGHDNLYWYRRVMGKEIKFLLHFVKESKQDESGMPNNRFLAERTGGTYSTLKVQPAELEDSGVYFCASSQGYEVRNANTGELFFGEGSRLTVL.

The chain is built from TRBV13 and TRBJ1-1; maybe TRBD1 (5 bases). This CDR3 is built from 14 residues. V was pared by 5 bases and J by 5 bases, with 15 bases between. Germline-derived CDR1 and CDR2 are PRHDT and FYEKMQ (reference sequence). The CDR3 loop reads CASSPRGEGTEAFF. The CDR3 DNA reads TGTGCCAGCAGCCCCCGAGGTGAGGGGACTGAAGCTTTCTTT.

The rearrangement joins TRBV9 to TRBJ1-2; a possible D gene is TRBD1 (5 bases). This CDR3 comprises 13 residues. Trimming left V 4 bases short and J 7 bases short, with 14 bases between. Germline V gene sequence: CDR1 SGDLS, CDR2 YYNGEE. The CDR3 DNA reads TGTGCCAGCAGCCTCGACCGGAGGGGTGGCTACACCTTC. As protein: CASSLDRRGGYTF.

The V gene is TRBV29-1, the J gene TRBJ2-1; D call uncertain. The CDR3 totals 14 residues. Trimming left V 4 bases short and J 3 bases short, with 13 bases between. Germline CDR1 reads SQVTM; CDR2 reads ANQGSEA. The CDR3 region is CSVAMVGDYNEQFF. For the CDR3, the DNA is TGCAGCGTTGCAATGGTTGGGGACTACAATGAGCAGTTCTTC.

This clone was found a few times. The gene calls are TRBV18 and TRBJ1-2; D not resolved. The CDR3 consists of 13 residues. The germline gives CDR1 KGHSH, CDR2 LQKENI. Between the trimmed V and J ends, which lost 0 bases and 8 bases, there was a span of 10 bases. Here the CDR3 reads CASSPPFLEGYTF. CDR3 coding DNA: TGTGCCAGCTCACCACCTTTCTTGGAAGGCTACACCTTC.

This clone was picked up a small number of times. The J gene is TRBJ2-1, the V gene TRBV21-1; the table's D gene call, TRBD2, was not cross checked with the DNA. TRBV21-1 is annotated as a pseudogene. This CDR3 has 16 amino acids. As DNA, the CDR3 is TGTGCCAGCAGCCCCTTGGCGGGGGGGCAGGACAATGAGCAGTTCTTC. Its translation is CASSPLAGGQDNEQFF.

This clone was detected only a few times. The chain carries TRBV19 and TRBJ2-6; possible D gene TRBD2, 5 bases. V lost 3 bases and J 4 bases, leaving 10 bases between the germline ends. Germline V CDR1 and CDR2: LNHDA, SQIVND (reference sequence). The CDR3 has 15 residues. DNA of the CDR3: TGTGCCAGTAGTATCACCGGGGTCGGGGCCAACGTCCTGACTTTC. This gives the protein CASSITGVGANVLTF. Based on the CDR3 plus reference TRBV19 and TRBJ2-6, the full variable domain is DGGITQSPKYLFRKEGQNVTLSCEQNLNHDAMYWYRQDPGQGLRLIYYSQIVNDFQKGDIAEGYSVSREKKESFPLTVTSAQKNPTAFYLCASSITGVGANVLTFGAGSRLTVL.